The 30 T cell receptor beta chains presented below share a single source sample, sequenced in a study of identical twins. From the 5' RACE reads, TCRdb called clonotypes with MiXCR, one entry per CDR3 protein. The data contain some 1,600,000 distinct CDR3 sequences, under 35% of them seen just once; the ten biggest clones take up around 0.3%. The source material was cord blood. Source of these receptors: a newborn girl in good health.

This clonotype was detected a few times. The gene calls are TRBV7-2 and TRBJ2-1; possible D gene TRBD1, 5 bases. The V gene's germline CDR1 is SGHTA and CDR2 FQGNSA. The CDR3 sequence is 15 residues long. The V end was cut by 2 bases, the J end by 7 bases, with 15 bases between. Here the CDR3 reads CASSLQGRAMNEQFF. CDR3 in DNA: TGTGCCAGCAGCTTACAGGGCAGGGCAATGAATGAGCAGTTCTTC.

Notes on this clonotype: A much larger clone is a single base away; this may be a read error. CDR3 sequence: CASGPGTSPDTQYF. CDR3 DNA: TGCGCCAGCGGCCCAGGGACTAGCCCAGATACGCAGTATTTT. V is TRBV4-1 and J is TRBJ2-3; TRBD2 aligns across 9 bases. This CDR3 is built from 14 residues. J gave up 4 bases and V 8 bases, and 7 bases lay outside the gene matches. Germline values: CDR1 MGHRA, CDR2 YSYEKL.

The table lists this clonotype with a few counts. This sequence joins TRBV6-6 and TRBJ2-1, with 8 bases fitting TRBD2. This CDR3 has 15 residues. The trim removed 4 bases at V and 2 bases at J, leaving 4 bases unmatched. Germline assignment: CDR1 MNHNY and CDR2 SVGAGI (reference sequence). The CDR3 nucleotides read TGTGCCAGCAGTTTCCGGACTAGCCCCTACAATGAGCAGTTCTTC. Translated, it gives CASSFRTSPYNEQFF.

This chain joins TRBV14 and TRBJ2-4; D unclear. The J call may be mistaken, given a closer DNA end match to TRBJ2-7. CDR1 is SGHDN, CDR2 FVKESK, per germline. This CDR3 contains 14 residues. In DNA, the CDR3 is TGTGCCAGCAGCCAAGATCCAGGTATGGGCGAGCAGTACTTC. Its translation is CASSQDPGMGEQYF.

The chain couples TRBV12-5 to TRBJ2-1, with D uncertain. CDR3 length: 12 residues. Trimming shortened V by 5 bases and J by 3 bases, and 5 bases separated the two germline ends. Looked up from germline, CDR1 is LGHNT and CDR2 is FRNRAP. Here the CDR3 reads CASGRYYNEQFF. In DNA form, the CDR3 reads TGTGCTAGTGGTCGCTACTACAATGAGCAGTTCTTC.

The V and J genes are TRBV29-1 and TRBJ2-4; no reliable D call. The J call may not be correct, given that the DNA end is closer to TRBJ2-7. Germline V gives CDR1 SQVTM, CDR2 ANQGSEA. This CDR3 is built from 13 residues. CDR3 DNA: TGCAGCGTTGAACTGGAACTCCCCTACGAGCAGTACTTC. Translated, it gives CSVELELPYEQYF.

Details on this clonotype: Relative to the germline gene, one junction end is altered; a read error may explain this. V gene TRBV29-1 combines with J gene TRBJ1-4; tentative D call: TRBD1 (6 bases). Germline CDR1 SQVTM, CDR2 ANQGSEA. The CDR3 length is 14 residues. This CDR3 is CSVDVGGTNGKLFF. The CDR3 nucleotides read TGCAGCGTTGACGTAGGGGGGACTAATGGAAAACTGTTTTTT.

This chain uses TRBV7-8 with TRBJ2-1; a weak D match, TRBD2 (6 bases). Trimming took off 3 bases at V and 5 bases at J, with 23 bases between the two ends. There are 18 residues in the CDR3. Germline V lookup: CDR1 SGHVS, CDR2 FQNEAQ. In DNA, the CDR3 is TGTGCCAGCAGCTTTAGGACGAAGGAGGGCCGCTTCAACAATGAGCAGTTCTTC. It translates to CASSFRTKEGRFNNEQFF.

This chain joins TRBV2 and TRBJ1-5; TRBD1 matches 9 bases. Germline-derived CDR1 and CDR2 are SNHLY and FYNNEI. J lost 5 bases, V lost 4 bases, and 3 bases had no gene match. The CDR3 is 14 residues long. CDR3 residues: CASSGGTGHQPQHF. In DNA, the CDR3 is TGTGCCAGCAGTGGGGGGACAGGGCATCAGCCCCAGCATTTT.

This clonotype was observed a few times. The rearrangement uses TRBV3-1 and TRBJ2-1; 8 nucleotides align to TRBD1. The germline V gene encodes CDR1 LGHDT and CDR2 YNNKEL (reference sequence). The CDR3 loop spans 13 amino acids. Trimming at V came to 4 bases and at J to 7 bases, leaving 3 bases not matched to a gene. CDR3 DNA: TGTGCCAGCAGCCCGACAGGGGCAAATGAGCAGTTCTTC. Translated, it gives CASSPTGANEQFF.

This clonotype was seen a handful of times. The chain joins TRBV5-1 to TRBJ2-4; 7 bases line up with TRBD1. Germline V gene sequence: CDR1 SGHRS, CDR2 YFSETQ. J was trimmed by 0 bases and V by 4 bases; bases with no gene match: 13. This CDR3 comprises 18 residues. The CDR3 DNA reads TGCGCCAGCAGCCCCCGGGACAGAACGACTTTAGCCAAAAACATTCAGTACTTC. As protein: CASSPRDRTTLAKNIQYF.

This chain joins TRBV6-1 and TRBJ2-4, with TRBD1 matching 9 bases. The J call is in doubt because the DNA end fits TRBJ2-7 better. There are 14 residues in the CDR3. Looked up from germline, CDR1 is MNHNS and CDR2 is SASEGT. CDR3 coding DNA: TGTGCCAGCAGGAATCGAAGACAGGGGGGCGAGCAGTACTTC. It yields the protein CASRNRRQGGEQYF.

In its sample, this clonotype was seen a few times. The gene calls are TRBV6-2 or TRBV6-3 and TRBJ2-5; TRBD2 is a possible D gene (5 bases). In germline, CDR1 is MNHEY, CDR2 SVGEGT. Trimming shortened V by 7 bases and J by 6 bases, and 15 bases separated the two germline ends. The CDR3 sequence is 13 residues long. In DNA, the CDR3 is TGTGCCAGCACCAAGACCGGGGTCAAGACCCAGTACTTC. Translated: CASTKTGVKTQYF.

This rearrangement joins TRBV7-9 to TRBJ2-3; no definite D call. Trimming removed 6 bases from V and 1 base from J, with 17 bases in between. The CDR3 has 16 amino acids. Germline V gives CDR1 SEHNR, CDR2 FQNEAQ (reference sequence). The CDR3 region has the DNA TGTGCCAGCAGACTAAACCCACATTCGCGCACAGATACGCAGTATTTT. This codes for CASRLNPHSRTDTQYF.

This clonotype has at least ten counts. This chain uses TRBV24-1 with TRBJ2-1, with D perhaps TRBD2 (5 bases). This CDR3 comprises 16 residues. Germline-derived CDR1 and CDR2 are KGHDR and SFDVKD. The V end was cut by 4 bases, the J end by 1 base, with 13 bases between. CDR3 sequence: CATSETGWESYNEQFF. CDR3 bases: TGTGCCACCAGTGAAACCGGGTGGGAGTCCTACAATGAGCAGTTCTTC.

The chain couples TRBV24-1 to TRBJ1-2, with 7 bases identical to TRBD1. Trimming at V came to 3 bases and at J to 6 bases, leaving 3 bases not matched to a gene. The CDR3 runs 13 residues. The germline V gene has CDR1 KGHDR and CDR2 SFDVKD. The CDR3 loop is CATSDAGGHGYTF. DNA of the CDR3: TGTGCCACCAGTGATGCAGGGGGGCATGGCTACACCTTC.

The chain carries TRBV6-1 and TRBJ1-2; D might be TRBD1 (6 bases). The germline CDR1 and CDR2 sequences are MNHNS and SASEGT. The CDR3 has 17 residues. The V end was cut by 3 bases, the J end by 3 bases, with 20 bases between. The CDR3 spells CASSEKTLLDSYYGYTF. In nucleotides, the CDR3 is TGTGCCAGCAGTGAGAAGACTTTATTGGACAGCTACTATGGCTACACCTTC.

This clonotype was observed once. The J gene is TRBJ1-2, the V gene TRBV2; D not certain. V lost 6 bases to trimming and J lost 8 bases, with 13 bases between them. Germline V gives CDR1 SNHLY, CDR2 FYNNEI. The CDR3 covers 12 residues. The CDR3 loop reads CASRPDTMGYTF. The DNA of the CDR3 is TGTGCCAGCAGACCCGACACAATGGGCTACACCTTC.

In its sample, this clonotype was seen once. Given a much more abundant clone one base away, this may be a read error. The chain recombines TRBV24-1 with TRBJ2-7, with D possibly TRBD1 on 6 matching bases. The J call is doubtful: the DNA matches TRBJ2-1 better. Germline CDR1 is KGHDR and CDR2 is SFDVKD. The CDR3 extends over 14 amino acids. CDR3 nucleotides: TGTGCCACCAGTTCAGGGGCACTCTCCTACGAGCAGTTCTTC. Translating it yields CATSSGALSYEQFF.

This clonotype appeared many times. This chain uses TRBV29-1 with TRBJ2-3; D remains ambiguous. Germline V gene sequence: CDR1 SQVTM, CDR2 ANQGSEA. V was clipped by 3 bases and J by 1 base, with 11 bases between them. This CDR3 is built from 14 residues. The CDR3 loop is CSVDPILRTDTQYF. The CDR3 DNA is TGCAGCGTTGACCCTATCCTTCGCACAGATACGCAGTATTTT.

This clonotype was observed a handful of times. The chain carries TRBV7-9 and TRBJ1-4; D gene unclear. Germline-derived CDR1 and CDR2 are SEHNR and FQNEAQ (reference sequence). Between the trimmed V and J ends, which lost 1 base and 5 bases, there was a span of 8 bases. The length of the CDR3 is 14 residues. The DNA of the CDR3 is TGTGCCAGCAGCTTAGTTTCTGGCAATGAAAAACTGTTTTTT. It codes for CASSLVSGNEKLFF.

V and J are TRBV20-1 and TRBJ2-2, with 12 nucleotides matching TRBD2. CDR1 and CDR2 from the germline V gene are DFQATT and SNEGSKA (reference sequence). The CDR3 is 15 amino acids. V shed 3 bases and J 3 bases; nucleotides not matched to a gene: 2. CDR3 nucleotide sequence: TGCAGTGCTAGGAGACTAGCGGGGGACACCGGGGAGCTGTTTTTT. Protein: CSARRLAGDTGELFF.

The genes are TRBV30 and TRBJ2-7, with D perhaps TRBD1 (5 bases). CDR3 length: 14 amino acids. The germline V gene has CDR1 GTSNPN and CDR2 SVGIG (reference sequence). V was cut by 2 bases and J by 2 bases, with 13 bases left in between. In DNA, the CDR3 is TGTGCCTGGAGTACAGGTTTAGGCGCCTACGAGCAGTACTTC. It specifies CAWSTGLGAYEQYF.

The chain's CDR3 is CASSLRPMPNEQYF. The DNA of the CDR3 is TGCGCCAGCAGCCTTCGTCCCATGCCGAATGAGCAGTACTTC. This chain joins TRBV5-1 and TRBJ2-5, with D hard to call. V dropped 4 bases and J dropped 11 bases, with 21 bases sitting between them. This CDR3 has 14 residues. Germline CDR1 and CDR2: SGHRS and YFSETQ.

This clonotype was observed a few times. The rearrangement joins TRBV4-2 to TRBJ2-4; 9 nucleotides match TRBD2. This CDR3 has 23 residues. The junction had 24 bases not matched to a gene; V was cut back by 1 base and J by 2 bases. The V gene's germline CDR1 is LGHNA and CDR2 YNFKEQ. CDR3 in amino acids: CASSQGWVGLAGPVSETKNIQYF. In DNA, the CDR3 is TGTGCCAGCAGCCAAGGCTGGGTAGGGCTAGCGGGGCCTGTTTCCGAAACCAAAAACATTCAGTACTTC.

To note about this clonotype: Possible read error: a much larger clone is one base away. DNA of the CDR3: TGTGCCATCAGTGAGTTTGCGACAGGGGACAACTATGGCTGCACCTTC. This sequence encodes CAISEFATGDNYGCTF. The chain combines TRBV10-3 with TRBJ1-2, with 8 bases fitting TRBD1. Germline V gives CDR1 ENHRY, CDR2 SYGVKD. The CDR3 is 16 residues long.

Comments on this clonotype: This sequence may be a read error, since a much larger clone differs from it by one base. The chain recombines TRBV28 with TRBJ2-4, with 8 bases that match TRBD2. The DNA end lines up better with TRBJ2-7; the J call may be wrong. There are 14 residues in the CDR3. Germline assignment: CDR1 MDHEN and CDR2 SYDVKM. CDR3 bases: TGTGCCAGCAGTTTACATGGGACTAGCTACGAGCAGTACTTC. Encoded protein: CASSLHGTSYEQYF.

The rearrangement joins TRBV20-1 to TRBJ2-5; 10 nucleotides align to TRBD1. The CDR3 runs 14 residues. The V and J ends lost 0 bases and 4 bases, in that order; junction bases with no gene match: 2. Looked up from germline, CDR1 is DFQATT and CDR2 is SNEGSKA (reference sequence). CDR3 DNA sequence: TGCAGTGCTAGAGATTGGGACAGGGGAGAGACCCAGTACTTC. Translating it yields CSARDWDRGETQYF.

This clonotype has only a few counts. The genes are TRBV6-5 and TRBJ2-7; 8 positions match TRBD2. This CDR3 comprises 14 residues. V trimming: 5 bases; J trimming: 3 bases; junction bases outside the gene matches: 6. The germline CDR1 and CDR2 sequences are MNHEY and SVGAGI. The CDR3 loop reads CASSGLATHYEQYF. In DNA form, the CDR3 reads TGTGCCAGCAGTGGACTAGCAACACACTACGAGCAGTACTTC.

In this sample, this clonotype turned up once. This chain uses TRBV20-1 with TRBJ2-1, with 12 positions matching TRBD2. Germline V gene lookup returns CDR1 DFQATT and CDR2 SNEGSKA (reference sequence). Trimming took 0 bases from V and 13 from J; bases not matched to a gene: 19. This CDR3 region has 18 residues. The CDR3 loop reads CSARDRVLAGGRRETQFF. CDR3 coding DNA: TGCAGTGCTAGAGATCGGGTACTAGCGGGGGGTAGGAGAGAGACCCAGTTCTTC.